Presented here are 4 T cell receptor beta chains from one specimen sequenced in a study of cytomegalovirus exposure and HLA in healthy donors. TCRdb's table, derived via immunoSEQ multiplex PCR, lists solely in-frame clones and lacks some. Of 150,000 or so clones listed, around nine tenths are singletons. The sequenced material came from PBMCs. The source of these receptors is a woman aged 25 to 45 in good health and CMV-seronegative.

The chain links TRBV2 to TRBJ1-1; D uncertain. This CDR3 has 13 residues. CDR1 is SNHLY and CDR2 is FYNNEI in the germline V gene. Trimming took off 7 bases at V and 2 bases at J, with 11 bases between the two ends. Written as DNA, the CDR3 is TGTGCCAGCACCGAGTTAGAAAACACTGAAGCTTTCTTT. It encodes CASTELENTEAFF.

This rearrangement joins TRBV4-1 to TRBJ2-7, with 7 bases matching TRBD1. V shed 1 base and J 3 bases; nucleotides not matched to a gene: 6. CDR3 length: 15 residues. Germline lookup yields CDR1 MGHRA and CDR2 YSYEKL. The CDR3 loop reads CASSQVPTGDYEQYF. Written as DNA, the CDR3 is TGCGCCAGCAGCCAAGTCCCAACAGGGGACTACGAGCAGTACTTC.

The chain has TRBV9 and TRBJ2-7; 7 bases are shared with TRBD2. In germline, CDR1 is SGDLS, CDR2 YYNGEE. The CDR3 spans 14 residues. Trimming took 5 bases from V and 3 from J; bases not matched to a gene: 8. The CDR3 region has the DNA TGTGCCAGCAGTCGGGCGGGGGATCACTACGAGCAGTACTTC. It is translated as CASSRAGDHYEQYF.

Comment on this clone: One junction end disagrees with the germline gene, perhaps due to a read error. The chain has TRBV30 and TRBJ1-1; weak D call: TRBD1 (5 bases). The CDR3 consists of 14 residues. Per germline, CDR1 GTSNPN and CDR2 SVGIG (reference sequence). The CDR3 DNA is TGTGCCTGGACCTTTGGGGCGGGGAACGCTGAAGCTTTCTTT. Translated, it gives CAWTFGAGNAEAFF.